This TCR beta chain was recorded in a study of identical twins. General observations from the study: Findings depended on cross-sectional statistics rather than tracking the same donors. Diverse VJ usage suggested most zero-insertion clonotypes were not invariant T cells. Fewer insertions characterized abundant cord blood beta clonotypes, whereas memory repertoires showed none.

Each CDR3 protein is one row after TCRdb ran MiXCR on the 5' RACE reads. The table lists 1.5 million to 2 million distinct CDR3 sequences, 25% to 35% of them singletons, with 0.25% to 0.3% in the top ten. This clonotype was seen only a few times. No antigen is known for it. Source material: cord blood. This receptor was taken from a newborn girl in good health.

CDR3 residues: CSARVAGGSSYNEQFF. CDR3 DNA sequence: TGCAGTGCTAGGGTAGCGGGAGGCTCTTCCTACAATGAGCAGTTCTTC. The chain is built from TRBV20-1 and TRBJ2-1, with 10 bases fitting TRBD2. V shed 3 bases and J 1 base; nucleotides not matched to a gene: 6. The CDR3 is made up of 16 amino acids. Germline CDR1 reads DFQATT; CDR2 reads SNEGSKA (reference sequence).